Listed below are T cell receptor beta chains from one sample, sequenced in a study of radiotherapy plus CTLA-4 blockade in lung cancer. Measured with immunoSEQ multiplex PCR; TCRdb has only the in-frame clones, and not every one. The data show roughly 98,000 clones, around four fifths seen once. The specimen was peripheral blood, collected from a patient treated with radiotherapy plus ipilimumab. Every receptor here comes from a human donor with non-small cell lung cancer who had a partial response to radiotherapy plus ipilimumab. Each CDR3 is given with its conserved first and last residue. Each record gives: D gene, J gene, V gene, clone size, CDR3 protein, CDR3 DNA. A D gene is named only where the DNA matches it firmly. Some rows mark clone size as missing; the rest say once, few, many or name a class of expanded clone.

>-|TRBJ1-5|TRBV30|-
CAWSPRLNQPQHF
TGTGCCTGGAGCCCCCGACTCAATCAGCCCCAGCATTTT
>-|TRBJ2-3|TRBV5-5|-
CASSPLGGLVGTQYF
TGTGCCAGCAGCCCCCTGGGGGGTCTAGTTGGTACGCAGTATTTT
>TRBD1|TRBJ1-1|TRBV5-4|-
CASSWGGQGTEAFF
TGTGCCAGCAGCTGGGGGGGACAGGGGACTGAAGCTTTCTTT
>TRBD1|TRBJ2-2|TRBV5-1|-
CASSLGQGSTGELFF
TGCGCCAGCAGCCTGGGACAGGGATCCACCGGGGAGCTGTTTTTT
>TRBD1|TRBJ1-1|TRBV6-6|-
CASRPGGSLGEAFF
TGTGCCAGCAGGCCAGGGGGCTCTTTAGGGGAAGCTTTCTTT
>-|TRBJ1-2|TRBV2|-
CASSERGRANYGYTF
TGTGCCAGCAGCGAAAGGGGCAGGGCTAACTATGGCTACACCTTC
>TRBD2|TRBJ2-1|TRBV7-3|-
CASSSGGATAQFF
TGTGCCAGCAGCTCCGGGGGGGCGACAGCGCAGTTCTTC
>-|TRBJ1-1|TRBV19|-
CASTQVGGYTEAFF
TGTGCCAGTACCCAGGTCGGGGGATACACTGAAGCTTTCTTT
>TRBD2|TRBJ2-5|TRBV4-2|-
CASSSGSETQYF
TGTGCCAGCAGTAGCGGGAGCGAGACCCAGTACTTC
>TRBD1|TRBJ2-3|TRBV2|-
CASNRGITDTQYF
TGTGCCAGCAACAGGGGTATAACAGATACGCAGTATTTT
>-|TRBJ1-5|TRBV7-2|-
CASSIQGRGNQPQHF
TGTGCCAGCAGCATACAGGGAAGGGGCAATCAGCCCCAGCATTTT
>TRBD2|TRBJ2-5|TRBV10-1|-
CASSPGGETQYF
TGCGCCAGCAGCCCGGGGGGAGAGACCCAGTACTTC
>TRBD1|TRBJ2-7|TRBV7-9|few
CASRAGTGSSYEQYF
TGTGCCAGCAGGGCCGGGACAGGGAGCTCCTACGAGCAGTACTTC
>-|TRBJ1-1|TRBV6-5|once
CASSPTGTNTEAFF
TGTGCCAGCAGCCCGACAGGCACGAACACTGAAGCTTTCTTT